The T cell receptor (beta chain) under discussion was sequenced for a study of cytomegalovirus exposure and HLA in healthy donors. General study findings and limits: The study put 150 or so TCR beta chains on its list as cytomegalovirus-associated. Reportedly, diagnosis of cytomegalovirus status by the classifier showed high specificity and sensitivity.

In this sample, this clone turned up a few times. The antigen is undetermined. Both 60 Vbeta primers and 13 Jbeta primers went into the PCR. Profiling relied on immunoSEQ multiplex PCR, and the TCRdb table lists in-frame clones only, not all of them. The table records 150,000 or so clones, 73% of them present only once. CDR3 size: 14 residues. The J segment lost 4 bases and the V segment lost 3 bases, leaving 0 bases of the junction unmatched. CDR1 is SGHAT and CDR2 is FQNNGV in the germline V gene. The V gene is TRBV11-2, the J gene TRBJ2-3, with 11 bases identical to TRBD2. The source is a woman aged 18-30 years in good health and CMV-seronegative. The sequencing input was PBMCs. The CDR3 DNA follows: TGTGCCAGCAGCTTTAGCGGGAGGGCAGATACGCAGTATTTT. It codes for CASSFSGRADTQYF.